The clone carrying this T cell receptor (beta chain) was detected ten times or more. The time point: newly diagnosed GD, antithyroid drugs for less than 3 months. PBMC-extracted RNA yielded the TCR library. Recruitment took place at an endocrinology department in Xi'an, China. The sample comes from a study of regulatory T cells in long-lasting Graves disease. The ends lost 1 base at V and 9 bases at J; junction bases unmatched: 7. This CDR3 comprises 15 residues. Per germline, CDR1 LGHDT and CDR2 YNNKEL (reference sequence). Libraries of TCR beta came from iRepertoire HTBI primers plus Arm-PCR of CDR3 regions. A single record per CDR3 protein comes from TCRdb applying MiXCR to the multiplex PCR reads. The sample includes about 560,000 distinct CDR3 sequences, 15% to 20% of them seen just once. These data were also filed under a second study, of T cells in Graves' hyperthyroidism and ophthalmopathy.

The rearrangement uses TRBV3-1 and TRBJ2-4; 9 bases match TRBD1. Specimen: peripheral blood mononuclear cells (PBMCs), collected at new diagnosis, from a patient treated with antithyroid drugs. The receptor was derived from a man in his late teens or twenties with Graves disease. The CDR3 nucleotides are TGTGCCAGCAGCCAAGTACAGGGGGCGGTAGGCATTCAGTACTTC. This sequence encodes CASSQVQGAVGIQYF.